Shown below are 19 T cell receptor beta chains from a single sample sequenced in a study of T-cell memory formation after mild COVID-19. TCRdb reprocessed the 5' RACE reads with MiXCR, giving one entry per CDR3 protein. The sample has approximately 150,000 distinct CDR3 sequences, 6% to 6.5% seen once; the top ten hold 2% to 2.5%. Sequencing used PBMCs or a T cell subset sorted from them (not recorded which). Receptors originate from an adult woman who had mild COVID-19 (a few samples of this study predate the infection). Cell type and time point are not known.

This clonotype was observed at least ten times. This chain uses TRBV12-3 or TRBV12-4 with TRBJ2-6, with a possible D match to TRBD2 (5 bases). The CDR3 is made up of 15 amino acids. V lost 8 bases and J lost 2, with 13 bases in between. CDR3 residues: CASRRGNAGANVLTF. The CDR3 DNA reads TGTGCCAGCCGCAGAGGGAATGCTGGGGCCAACGTCCTGACTTTC.

This clonotype was detected many times. The chain links TRBV6-5 to TRBJ2-7; 9 bases are shared with TRBD1. Germline CDR1 is MNHEY and CDR2 is SVGAGI. The CDR3 loop spans 16 amino acids. With 2 bases clipped from V and 6 bases from J, the junction kept 11 bases outside the gene matches. CDR3 DNA: TGTGCCAGCAGTTACGTTTCGCGGGGGACAGGGACCGAGCAGTACTTC. Protein product: CASSYVSRGTGTEQYF.

The V and J genes are TRBV10-3 and TRBJ2-7; TRBD1 matches 8 bases. Trimming at V came to 7 bases and at J to 7 bases, leaving 12 bases not matched to a gene. Looked up from germline, CDR1 is ENHRY and CDR2 is SYGVKD. The CDR3 extends over 14 amino acids. In nucleotides, the CDR3 is TGTGCCATCATGGCCGGGACAGGAAATTTTGAGCAGTACTTC. Protein: CAIMAGTGNFEQYF.

The chain is built from TRBV20-1 and TRBJ2-7; 8 bases agree with TRBD1. The CDR3 sequence is 14 residues long. The germline V gene has CDR1 DFQATT and CDR2 SNEGSKA (reference sequence). After removal of 6 bases from V and 0 bases from J, the junction contained 7 bases not matched to a gene. The CDR3 region is CSARRDRSSYEQYF. The CDR3 region has the DNA TGCAGTGCGAGGAGGGACAGGAGCTCCTACGAGCAGTACTTC.

This clonotype was seen only a few times. V is TRBV18 and J is TRBJ1-1; 9 bases map to TRBD1. CDR1 is KGHSH, CDR2 LQKENI, per germline. Trimming removed 3 bases from V and 2 bases from J; junction bases left unmatched: 7. The CDR3 contains 16 residues. CDR3: CASSPSGTGLNTEAFF. The CDR3 region has the DNA TGTGCCAGCTCACCGTCCGGGACAGGGCTAAACACTGAAGCTTTCTTT.

This clonotype came up many times. V usage is TRBV7-9 and J usage is TRBJ2-1, with 8 positions matching TRBD2. After removal of 5 bases from V and 4 bases from J, the junction contained 7 bases not matched to a gene. Germline V gene data show CDR1 as SEHNR and CDR2 as FQNEAQ (reference sequence). This CDR3 spans 15 amino acids. The DNA for the CDR3 is TGTGCCAGCAGCCTTCGGGGGGGCTTGTACAATGAGCAGTTCTTC. Translation: CASSLRGGLYNEQFF.

This clonotype was counted ten times or more. The chain employs TRBV20-1 and TRBJ1-4; 9 bases are a match to TRBD1. The length of the CDR3 is 14 residues. Unmatched junction bases numbered 10, after V lost 6 bases and J lost 8 bases. CDR1 is DFQATT, CDR2 SNEGSKA, per germline (reference sequence). The CDR3 loop is CSAPPGQGGEKLFF. CDR3 DNA: TGCAGTGCCCCCCCGGGACAGGGTGGAGAAAAACTGTTTTTT.

The gene calls are TRBV19 and TRBJ2-7; D possibly corresponds to TRBD1 (6 bases). The CDR3 consists of 13 residues. The germline gives CDR1 LNHDA, CDR2 SQIVND (reference sequence). Trimming took 9 bases from V and 3 from J, leaving 15 bases between them. CDR3 sequence reads: CASARTVDYEQYF. CDR3 in DNA: TGTGCCAGCGCAAGGACAGTAGACTACGAGCAGTACTTC. Full variable domain (rest looked up from reference TRBV19 and TRBJ2-7): DGGITQSPKYLFRKEGQNVTLSCEQNLNHDAMYWYRQDPGQGLRLIYYSQIVNDFQKGDIAEGYSVSREKKESFPLTVTSAQKNPTAFYLCASARTVDYEQYFGPGTRLTVT.

This clonotype has at least ten counts. The chain recombines TRBV20-1 with TRBJ2-1; the match to TRBD1 covers 7 bases. The germline gives CDR1 DFQATT, CDR2 SNEGSKA (reference sequence). The CDR3 is made up of 17 amino acids. The J segment lost 2 bases and the V segment lost 3 bases, leaving 13 bases of the junction unmatched. The CDR3 bases are TGCAGTGCTAGTGGTTTCTATAAGGGGGCGACCTACAATGAGCAGTTCTTC. This sequence encodes CSASGFYKGATYNEQFF.

In this sample, this clonotype turned up many times. J is TRBJ2-3 and V is TRBV7-3; 7 bases match TRBD1. The CDR3 loop spans 14 amino acids. Trimming took 4 bases from V and 6 from J; bases not matched to a gene: 7. Germline loops: CDR1 SGHTA, CDR2 FQGTGA. Written as DNA, the CDR3 is TGTGCCAGCAGCTCGGACAGGCTGGGGGATACGCAGTATTTT. Amino acids: CASSSDRLGDTQYF.

The table lists this clonotype with a few counts. This chain uses TRBV29-1 with TRBJ1-1; the D is unclear. CDR1 is SQVTM, CDR2 ANQGSEA, per germline. The CDR3 totals 13 residues. Trimming cost V 4 bases and J 3 bases, with 12 bases left between them. The CDR3 sequence is CSVAAGRDTEAFF. For the CDR3, the DNA is TGCAGCGTTGCCGCCGGCCGGGACACTGAAGCTTTCTTT. Full variable domain (missing parts from reference TRBV29-1 and TRBJ1-1): SAVISQKPSRDICQRGTSLTIQCQVDSQVTMMFWYRQQPGQSLTLIATANQGSEATYESGFVIDKFPISRPNLTFSTLTVSNMSPEDSSIYLCSVAAGRDTEAFFGQGTRLTVV.

This clonotype has ten or more counts. The chain recombines TRBV29-1 with TRBJ1-1; 7 bases are a match to TRBD1. The CDR3 runs 14 residues. Germline V CDR1 and CDR2: SQVTM, ANQGSEA. V lost 7 bases and J lost 0; bases outside the gene matches: 8. The CDR3 DNA follows: TGCAGCGCTAGGACAGGCTCTATGAACACTGAAGCTTTCTTT. It translates to CSARTGSMNTEAFF.

The table lists this clonotype with a few counts. The V and J genes are TRBV7-6 and TRBJ2-5, with D possibly matching TRBD2 (6 bases). V lost 5 bases and J 4 bases, leaving 23 bases between the germline ends. Germline CDR1 and CDR2: SGHVS and FNYEAQ. The CDR3 runs 17 residues. As DNA, the CDR3 is TGTGCCAGCAGCCAAGGGGCTAGACGGGGGAAGCGAGAGACCCAGTACTTC. Protein: CASSQGARRGKRETQYF.

J is TRBJ1-5 and V is TRBV13; maybe TRBD1 (5 bases). Germline CDR1 reads PRHDT; CDR2 reads FYEKMQ (reference sequence). The CDR3 extends over 17 amino acids. With 6 bases removed from V and 5 bases from J, the gap between germline ends came to 23 bases. CDR3 in amino acids: CASSLGPGGGGDQPQHF. The CDR3 nucleotides read TGTGCCAGCAGTTTGGGCCCAGGAGGTGGAGGGGATCAGCCCCAGCATTTT.

This clonotype was observed at least ten times. The J gene is TRBJ1-3, the V gene TRBV20-1; D gene unclear. Germline V gene lookup returns CDR1 DFQATT and CDR2 SNEGSKA (reference sequence). Trimming left V 0 bases short and J 0 bases short, with 6 bases between. The CDR3 covers 14 residues. The CDR3 protein is CSAREVNSGNTIYF. The CDR3 nucleotides read TGCAGTGCTAGAGAGGTCAACTCTGGAAACACCATATATTTT.

This clonotype appeared many times. The chain has TRBV5-5 and TRBJ2-7; the D is unclear. Trimming shortened V by 0 bases and J by 6 bases, and 10 bases separated the two germline ends. The CDR3 covers 13 residues. The germline V gene has CDR1 SGHKS and CDR2 YYEKEE (reference sequence). The CDR3 loop is CASSLGGPVEQYF. CDR3 DNA sequence: TGTGCCAGCAGCTTGGGGGGTCCAGTCGAGCAGTACTTC.

The rearrangement joins TRBV6-5 to TRBJ2-2; a weak D match, TRBD1 (5 bases). The CDR3 totals 14 residues. V was trimmed by 6 bases and J by 3 bases, leaving 11 bases between them. Germline-derived CDR1 and CDR2 are MNHEY and SVGAGI. The CDR3 loop reads CASSPPGYTGELFF. The CDR3 nucleotides are TGTGCCAGCAGCCCACCAGGGTACACCGGGGAGCTGTTTTTT.

The rearrangement uses TRBV20-1 and TRBJ2-5; 11 bases are shared with TRBD2. The CDR3 length is 16 residues. Trimming took 5 bases from V and 4 from J; bases not matched to a gene: 12. Germline V lookup: CDR1 DFQATT, CDR2 SNEGSKA (reference sequence). CDR3 nucleotide sequence: TGCAGTGCTTATGACAGGGTTGGACTAGCGGGAGAGACCCAGTACTTC. As protein: CSAYDRVGLAGETQYF.

This clonotype was detected only a few times. The chain couples TRBV9 to TRBJ2-1; no definite D call. The CDR3 length is 13 residues. Germline values: CDR1 SGDLS, CDR2 YYNGEE. Trimming left V 7 bases short and J 3 bases short, with 11 bases between. The CDR3 reads CASSTQDYNEQFF. DNA for the CDR3: TGTGCCAGCTCGACGCAGGACTACAATGAGCAGTTCTTC.